This TCR beta chain was observed in a study of blood T cell repertoires in COVID-19. The CDR3 runs to 21 residues. TCRdb's table, derived via immunoSEQ multiplex PCR, lists solely in-frame clones and lacks some. The sample includes about 200,000 clones, 80% to 90% of them seen just once. Sequenced: peripheral blood. The receptor was derived from a woman in her seventies with acute or convalescent COVID-19. J is TRBJ2-5 and V is TRBV21-1; TRBD2 reflects the table's D call only, with no check against the DNA. TRBV21-1 is assigned pseudogene status. CDR3 DNA sequence: TGTGCCAGCAGCAAAGGGGCGGTAGAAGGGCAGAGGGATCCATGCCAAGAGACCCAGTACTTC. It encodes CASSKGAVEGQRDPCQETQYF.